This is a list of T cell receptor beta chains from one sample in a study of Ad26.COV2.S vaccination and SARS-CoV-2 variants. Sequencing used immunoSEQ multiplex PCR; TCRdb keeps in-frame clones, though not all of them. The sample has a few hundred thousand clones, roughly 80% seen once. The material was peripheral blood, obtained in a trial of Ad26.COV2.S vaccine versus placebo. The receptors originated from a person between 18 and 60 years old who received the Ad26.COV2.S COVID-19 vaccine or a placebo. The CDR3 runs from the conserved cysteine through the conserved F or W. D genes are given only for firm matches. Clone size is given for some rows only: seen once, a few or many times, or a class if the clone is expanded.

abundance: NA
d_gene: TRBD2
v_gene: TRBV5-1
j_gene: TRBJ2-5
CDR3aa: CASTGGETQYF
CDR3nt: TGCGCCAGTACCGGGGGGGAGACCCAGTACTTC

abundance: NA
d_gene: NA
v_gene: TRBV11-2
j_gene: TRBJ2-7
CDR3aa: CASSRMGAAYEQYF
CDR3nt: TGTGCCAGCAGCCGTATGGGGGCAGCCTACGAGCAGTACTTC

abundance: NA
d_gene: TRBD1
v_gene: TRBV6-6
j_gene: TRBJ1-4
CDR3aa: CASSPLLMKRQGAQRRGSEKLFF
CDR3nt: TGTGCCAGCAGTCCACTGCTGATGAAGAGACAGGGGGCGCAAAGGAGGGGGAGTGAAAAACTGTTTTTT

abundance: NA
d_gene: NA
v_gene: TRBV18
j_gene: TRBJ1-3
CDR3aa: CASASGGTGNTIYF
CDR3nt: TGTGCCAGCGCGTCCGGGGGAACCGGAAACACCATATATTTT

abundance: NA
d_gene: NA
v_gene: TRBV18
j_gene: TRBJ2-1
CDR3aa: CASSPPPGNEQFF
CDR3nt: TGTGCCAGCTCACCACCCCCGGGGAATGAGCAGTTCTTC

abundance: NA
d_gene: TRBD1
v_gene: TRBV6-4
j_gene: TRBJ1-2
CDR3aa: CASRGQNYGYTF
CDR3nt: TGTGCCAGCAGGGGACAGAACTATGGCTACACCTTC

abundance: NA
d_gene: NA
v_gene: TRBV6-5
j_gene: TRBJ1-5
CDR3aa: CASRQGRQPQHF
CDR3nt: TGTGCCAGCAGACAGGGTCGGCAGCCCCAGCATTTT

abundance: once
d_gene: TRBD1
v_gene: TRBV4-3
j_gene: TRBJ1-1
CDR3aa: CASSHTGASSPEAFF
CDR3nt: TGCGCCAGCAGCCACACAGGGGCTTCCTCCCCTGAAGCTTTCTTT

abundance: NA
d_gene: TRBD1
v_gene: TRBV19
j_gene: TRBJ1-5
CDR3aa: CASRRGRNQPQHF
CDR3nt: TGTGCCAGTAGGAGGGGGCGGAATCAGCCCCAGCATTTT

abundance: few
d_gene: NA
v_gene: TRBV6-2/TRBV6-3
j_gene: TRBJ1-2
CDR3aa: CASSFPAGGYTF
CDR3nt: TGTGCCAGCAGTTTCCCAGCGGGTGGCTACACCTTC

abundance: NA
d_gene: TRBD1
v_gene: TRBV28
j_gene: TRBJ2-7
CDR3aa: CASSHAGTVSYEQYF
CDR3nt: TGTGCCAGCAGCCACGCCGGGACAGTGTCCTACGAGCAGTACTTC

abundance: NA
d_gene: NA
v_gene: TRBV7-3
j_gene: TRBJ1-2
CDR3aa: CASSPGPNYGYTF
CDR3nt: TGTGCCAGCAGCCCGGGACCGAACTATGGCTACACCTTC

abundance: NA
d_gene: NA
v_gene: TRBV7-9
j_gene: TRBJ1-1
CDR3aa: CASSLVGYRYTEAFF
CDR3nt: TGTGCCAGCAGCTTAGTAGGTTACAGGTACACTGAAGCTTTCTTT

abundance: NA
d_gene: TRBD2
v_gene: TRBV24-1
j_gene: TRBJ2-1
CDR3aa: CATSDLKREGHNEQFF
CDR3nt: TGTGCCACCAGTGATTTGAAGCGGGAGGGCCATAATGAGCAGTTCTTC

abundance: NA
d_gene: NA
v_gene: TRBV12-5
j_gene: TRBJ2-7
CDR3aa: CASGLVSVRGPFSSYEQYF
CDR3nt: TGTGCTAGTGGTTTGGTCTCGGTCCGGGGCCCCTTCAGCTCCTACGAGCAGTACTTC

abundance: NA
d_gene: NA
v_gene: TRBV6-5
j_gene: TRBJ1-5
CDR3aa: CASSYSSGVRQPQHF
CDR3nt: TGTGCCAGCAGTTATTCCTCAGGGGTGCGTCAGCCCCAGCATTTT

abundance: NA
d_gene: NA
v_gene: TRBV18
j_gene: TRBJ2-5
CDR3aa: CASSPNLRETQYF
CDR3nt: TGTGCCAGCTCACCTAACTTGCGAGAGACCCAGTACTTC

abundance: NA
d_gene: NA
v_gene: TRBV3-1/TRBV3-2
j_gene: TRBJ2-3
CDR3aa: CASSRVEGGIDTQYF
CDR3nt: TGTGCCAGCAGCCGAGTCGAGGGGGGAATCGATACGCAGTATTTT

abundance: NA
d_gene: NA
v_gene: TRBV4-2
j_gene: TRBJ1-4
CDR3aa: CASSQNIPNPGLFF
CDR3nt: TGTGCCAGCAGCCAGAATATACCCAATCCGGGACTGTTTTTT

abundance: once
d_gene: NA
v_gene: TRBV14
j_gene: TRBJ2-7
CDR3aa: CASSQGAGLVSYEQYF
CDR3nt: TGTGCCAGCAGCCAAGGGGCGGGGTTAGTTTCCTACGAGCAGTACTTC

abundance: once
d_gene: NA
v_gene: TRBV30
j_gene: TRBJ2-2
CDR3aa: CAWSLGGTGELFF
CDR3nt: TGTGCCTGGAGCCTCGGGGGAACCGGGGAGCTGTTTTTT

abundance: NA
d_gene: NA
v_gene: TRBV7-9
j_gene: TRBJ2-7
CDR3aa: CASSYTGSYEQYF
CDR3nt: TGTGCCAGCAGCTATACAGGGTCCTACGAGCAGTACTTC

abundance: NA
d_gene: TRBD1
v_gene: TRBV6-6
j_gene: TRBJ1-5
CDR3aa: CASSQGVGGNQPQHF
CDR3nt: TGTGCCAGCAGCCAGGGGGTAGGGGGCAACCAGCCCCAGCATTTT

abundance: NA
d_gene: NA
v_gene: TRBV5-8
j_gene: TRBJ2-3
CDR3aa: CASSSGTLSDTQYF
CDR3nt: TGTGCCAGCAGCTCCGGGACTCTCTCGGATACGCAGTATTTT

abundance: NA
d_gene: NA
v_gene: TRBV9
j_gene: TRBJ2-1
CDR3aa: CASSVGPAGYNEQFF
CDR3nt: TGTGCCAGCAGCGTAGGGCCAGCCGGCTACAATGAGCAGTTCTTC

abundance: NA
d_gene: NA
v_gene: TRBV6-6
j_gene: TRBJ2-5
CDR3aa: CASSYWGPGSETQYF
CDR3nt: TGTGCCAGCAGTTATTGGGGACCGGGGTCAGAGACCCAGTACTTC